These T cell receptor beta chains were read from a single sample in a study of blood T cell repertoires in COVID-19. TCRdb's table, derived via immunoSEQ multiplex PCR, lists solely in-frame clones and lacks some. The sample lists fewer than 150,000 clones; approximately 90% were seen once. The sample consisted of peripheral blood. Source of these receptors: a woman aged 80 or over with acute or convalescent COVID-19. The CDR3 runs from the conserved cysteine through the conserved F or W. D genes are given only for firm matches. Some rows mark clone size as missing; the rest say once, few, many or name a class of expanded clone.

NA	TRBJ1-2	TRBV6-5	NA	CASSPQGTEPMGYTF	TGTGCCAGCAGTCCACAAGGGACTGAACCTATGGGCTACACCTTC
NA	TRBJ1-5	TRBV18	TRBD1	CASSNRDRGNQPQHF	TGTGCCAGCTCAAACCGGGACAGGGGGAATCAGCCCCAGCATTTT
NA	TRBJ1-1	TRBV6-5	NA	CASSSDSYTEAFF	TGTGCCAGCAGCTCCGACAGCTACACTGAAGCTTTCTTT
NA	TRBJ2-3	TRBV5-8	TRBD1	CASSLQGLMTDTQYF	TGTGCCAGCAGCTTACAGGGGTTGATGACAGATACGCAGTATTTT
NA	TRBJ2-5	TRBV2	TRBD1	CASSPGTGATQYF	TGTGCCAGCAGCCCCGGGACAGGGGCGACCCAGTACTTC
NA	TRBJ1-4	TRBV6-5	NA	CAISPTGVPEKLFF	TGTGCGATTAGCCCAACGGGGGTTCCGGAAAAACTGTTTTTT
once	TRBJ1-1	TRBV23-1	NA	CASSQSTVENTEAFF	TGCGCCAGCAGTCAATCGACAGTCGAGAACACTGAAGCTTTCTTT
NA	TRBJ1-4	TRBV18	TRBD1	CASSLLEGALNEKLFF	TGTGCCAGCTCACTTTTGGAGGGGGCCCTGAATGAAAAACTGTTTTTT
NA	TRBJ1-1	TRBV6-5	NA	CASSYDRHMNTEAFF	TGTGCCAGCAGTTACGACAGGCACATGAACACTGAAGCTTTCTTT
few	TRBJ1-2	TRBV7-2	NA	CASSPGGEPYGYTF	TGTGCCAGCAGCCCGGGAGGGGAACCCTATGGCTACACCTTC
NA	TRBJ2-3	TRBV6-6	TRBD1	CASSSRTGGSTDTQYF	TGTGCCAGCAGTTCCCGGACAGGGGGGAGCACAGATACGCAGTATTTT
NA	TRBJ1-5	TRBV10-3	NA	CAISEGGGGNQPQHF	TGTGCCATCAGTGAGGGGGGAGGGGGAAATCAGCCCCAGCATTTT
few	TRBJ2-1	TRBV7-2	NA	CASTEQAPYNEQFF	TGTGCCAGCACCGAACAGGCTCCCTACAATGAGCAGTTCTTC
once	TRBJ1-1	TRBV2	NA	CASGQQGVTEAFF	TGTGCCAGCGGACAACAGGGTGTCACTGAAGCTTTCTTT
NA	TRBJ2-1	TRBV11-3	TRBD2	CASSYGGAGYNEQFF	TGTGCCAGCAGCTACGGGGGGGCCGGCTACAATGAGCAGTTCTTC
NA	TRBJ1-5	TRBV6-5	NA	CASSPRGSGQPQHF	TGTGCCAGCAGCCCCAGGGGATCAGGACAGCCCCAGCATTTT
NA	TRBJ1-1	TRBV6-5	TRBD1	CASSFPTGGSYTEAFF	TGTGCCAGCAGTTTCCCGACAGGGGGCTCGTACACTGAAGCTTTCTTT
NA	TRBJ1-2	TRBV19	NA	CASSITPRNYGYTF	TGTGCCAGTAGTATAACTCCCAGGAACTATGGCTACACCTTC
NA	TRBJ2-3	TRBV7-3	NA	CASSLRGNTDTQYF	TGTGCCAGCAGCCTTCGGGGGAACACAGATACGCAGTATTTT
NA	TRBJ1-2	TRBV9	NA	CASSPAGSYGYTF	TGTGCCAGCAGCCCTGCAGGGTCCTATGGCTACACCTTC
NA	TRBJ1-2	TRBV19	TRBD1	CASSIAFHPTGNYGYTF	TGTGCCAGTAGTATAGCGTTCCACCCGACAGGGAACTATGGCTACACCTTC
few	TRBJ2-1	TRBV5-4	TRBD1	CASSRGQGNNEQFF	TGTGCCAGCAGCCGGGGACAGGGCAACAATGAGCAGTTCTTC
NA	TRBJ1-1	TRBV19	TRBD1	CASSVTGGWTEAFF	TGTGCCAGTAGTGTGACAGGGGGATGGACTGAAGCTTTCTTT
few	TRBJ1-6	TRBV5-1	NA	CASSLANRGGDSPLHF	TGCGCCAGCAGCTTGGCCAATCGCGGGGGGGATTCACCCCTCCACTTT
NA	TRBJ2-7	TRBV7-6	TRBD1	CASSLAVSRTGQYEQYF	TGTGCCAGCAGCTTAGCGGTTTCCAGGACAGGGCAATACGAGCAGTACTTC
NA	TRBJ1-3	TRBV5-4	TRBD1	CASSLNRGQGNTIYF	TGTGCCAGCAGCTTGAACAGGGGCCAAGGAAACACCATATATTTT
NA	TRBJ2-7	TRBV5-1	TRBD1	CASSSTGAFSYEQYF	TGCGCCAGCAGCTCGACAGGGGCATTCTCCTACGAGCAGTACTTC
few	TRBJ1-6	TRBV27	NA	CASSLTAAGGSPLHF	TGTGCCAGCAGTTTAACGGCAGCCGGGGGGTCACCCCTCCACTTT
NA	TRBJ1-2	TRBV2	NA	CASSGGQNYGYTF	TGTGCCAGCAGTGGGGGCCAGAACTATGGCTACACCTTC
NA	TRBJ2-2	TRBV19	TRBD2	CASTSGGKNTGELFF	TGTGCCAGTACTAGCGGGGGGAAAAACACCGGGGAGCTGTTTTTT
NA	TRBJ1-3	TRBV7-9	NA	CASSLNAGAGNTIYF	TGTGCCAGCAGCTTAAACGCAGGGGCTGGAAACACCATATATTTT
NA	TRBJ1-2	TRBV7-9	TRBD1	CASSLGTGFKGGHGYTF	TGTGCCAGCAGCTTAGGGACAGGGTTCAAGGGAGGGCATGGCTACACCTTC
NA	TRBJ2-2	TRBV7-2	TRBD1	CASRHPTGANTGELFF	TGTGCCAGCAGACACCCGACAGGGGCGAACACCGGGGAGCTGTTTTTT
NA	TRBJ1-1	TRBV18	TRBD1	CASSPEGQGKAFF	TGTGCCAGCTCACCTGAGGGACAGGGAAAGGCTTTCTTT
NA	TRBJ1-2	TRBV5-6	TRBD1	CASSLGTGGGGNYGYTF	TGTGCCAGCAGCTTGGGGACAGGGGGCGGCGGGAACTATGGCTACACCTTC
NA	TRBJ2-3	TRBV3-1/TRBV3-2	NA	CASSQVWANTDTQYF	TGTGCCAGCAGCCAAGTGTGGGCGAACACAGATACGCAGTATTTT